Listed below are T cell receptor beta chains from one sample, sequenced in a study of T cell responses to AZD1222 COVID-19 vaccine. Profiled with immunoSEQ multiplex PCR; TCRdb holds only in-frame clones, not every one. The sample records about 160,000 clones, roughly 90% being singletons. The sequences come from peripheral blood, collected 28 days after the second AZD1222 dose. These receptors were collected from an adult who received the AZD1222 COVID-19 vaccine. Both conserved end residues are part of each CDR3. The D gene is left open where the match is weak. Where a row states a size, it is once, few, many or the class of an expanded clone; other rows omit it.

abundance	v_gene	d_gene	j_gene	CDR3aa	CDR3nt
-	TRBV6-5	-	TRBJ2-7	CASTTTGSSYEQYF	TGTGCCAGCACCACTACAGGAAGCTCCTACGAGCAGTACTTC
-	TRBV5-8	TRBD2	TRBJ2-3	CASSLARLAATSTDTQYF	TGTGCCAGCAGCTTGGCGAGACTAGCGGCCACTAGCACAGATACGCAGTATTTT
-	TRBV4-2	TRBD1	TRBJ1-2	CASSQDSGQGDGYTF	TGTGCCAGCAGCCAAGATTCAGGCCAGGGGGATGGCTACACCTTC
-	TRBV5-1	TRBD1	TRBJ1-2	CASSRDRGDYTF	TGCGCCAGCAGCCGCGACAGGGGCGACTACACCTTC
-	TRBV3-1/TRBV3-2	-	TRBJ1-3	CASSQGRTGPGNTIYF	TGTGCCAGCAGCCAAGGGAGAACAGGGCCTGGAAACACCATATATTTT
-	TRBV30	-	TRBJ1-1	CACGGTAWSAFF	TGTGCCTGTGGAGGGACGGCCTGGTCGGCTTTCTTT
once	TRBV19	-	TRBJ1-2	CASSISERGVYGYTF	TGTGCCAGTAGTATTTCGGAAAGGGGGGTCTATGGCTACACCTTC
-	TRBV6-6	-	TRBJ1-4	CASSSTNEKLFF	TGTGCCAGCAGTTCAACTAATGAAAAACTGTTTTTT
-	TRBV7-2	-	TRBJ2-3	CASSYDHSGTFHF	TGTGCCAGCAGCTACGACCACTCCGGGACCTTCCATTTT
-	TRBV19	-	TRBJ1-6	CASSTMRVASPLHF	TGTGCCAGTAGTACAATGAGGGTGGCTTCACCCCTCCACTTT
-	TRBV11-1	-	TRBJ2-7	CASSPTDRSPPYEQYF	TGTGCCAGCAGCCCCACTGACAGGAGCCCCCCTTACGAGCAGTACTTC
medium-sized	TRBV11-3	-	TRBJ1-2	CASSLYGGGDGYTF	TGTGCCAGCAGCTTATACGGAGGGGGAGATGGCTACACCTTC
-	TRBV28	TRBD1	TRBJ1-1	CASSFSYLDRDDEAFF	TGTGCCAGCAGTTTCTCCTATTTGGACAGGGACGATGAAGCTTTCTTT
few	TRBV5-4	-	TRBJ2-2	CASSLLENTGELFF	TGTGCCAGCAGCTTGCTCGAGAACACCGGGGAGCTGTTTTTT
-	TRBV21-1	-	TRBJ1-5	CASSKVGDGEDQPQHF	TGTGCCAGCAGCAAAGTGGGGGACGGAGAAGATCAGCCCCAGCATTTT
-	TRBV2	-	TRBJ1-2	CASTLPTGRPYGYTF	TGTGCCAGCACTTTACCCACGGGACGGCCCTATGGCTACACCTTC
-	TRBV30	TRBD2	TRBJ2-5	CAWRPRLAGGPFYSTQYF	TGTGCCTGGAGACCCCGACTAGCGGGAGGGCCTTTTTACTCGACCCAGTACTTC
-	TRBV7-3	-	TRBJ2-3	CASSLSTDTQYF	TGTGCCAGCAGCTTAAGCACAGATACGCAGTATTTT
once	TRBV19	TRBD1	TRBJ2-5	CASSRTGLGETQYF	TGTGCCAGTAGTAGGACAGGGCTCGGGGAGACCCAGTACTTC
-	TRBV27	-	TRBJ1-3	CASSQSEPGNTIYF	TGTGCCAGCAGTCAATCGGAGCCGGGAAACACCATATATTTT
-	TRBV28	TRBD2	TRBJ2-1	CASTTSGRVNEQFF	TGTGCCAGCACGACTAGCGGGAGGGTTAATGAGCAGTTCTTC
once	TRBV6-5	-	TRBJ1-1	CASNAYRGTEAFF	TGTGCCAGCAACGCCTACCGTGGGACTGAAGCTTTCTTT
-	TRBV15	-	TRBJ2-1	CATSRESLASRWYNEQFF	TGTGCCACCAGCAGAGAGTCCCTAGCCTCGCGGTGGTACAATGAGCAGTTCTTC
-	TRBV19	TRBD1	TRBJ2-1	CASSKNTGDHPYNEQFF	TGTGCCAGTAGCAAAAATACAGGGGACCATCCCTACAATGAGCAGTTCTTC
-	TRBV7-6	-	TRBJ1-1	CASSLQGPMNTEAFF	TGTGCCAGCAGCTTACAGGGACCCATGAACACTGAAGCTTTCTTT
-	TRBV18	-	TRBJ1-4	CASSPLPGIEEKLFF	TGTGCCAGCTCACCACTCCCGGGCATAGAGGAAAAACTGTTTTTT
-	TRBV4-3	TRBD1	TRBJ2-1	CASSQEGQGYNEQFF	TGCGCCAGCAGCCAAGAAGGACAGGGTTACAATGAGCAGTTCTTC
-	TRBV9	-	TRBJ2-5	CASSVGASVGHQETQYF	TGTGCCAGCAGCGTAGGGGCCAGCGTAGGTCACCAAGAGACCCAGTACTTC
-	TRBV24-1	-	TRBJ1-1	CATSDFVSGEAFF	TGTGCCACCAGTGATTTTGTATCGGGTGAAGCTTTCTTT
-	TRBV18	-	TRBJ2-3	CASTPGGAKDTQYF	TGTGCCAGCACGCCCGGAGGGGCGAAAGATACGCAGTATTTT
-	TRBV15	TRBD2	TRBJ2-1	CATSRDIRTSNEQFF	TGTGCCACCAGCAGAGATATCAGGACTAGCAATGAGCAGTTCTTC
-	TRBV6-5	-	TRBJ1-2	CASTLSPLYGYTF	TGTGCCAGCACCTTATCCCCACTATATGGCTACACCTTC
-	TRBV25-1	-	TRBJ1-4	CASSDGQLNEKLFF	TGTGCCAGCAGTGATGGACAGTTAAATGAAAAACTGTTTTTT
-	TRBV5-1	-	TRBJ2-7	CASSLILGDEQYF	TGCGCCAGCAGCTTGATTTTGGGCGACGAGCAGTACTTC